The source of this T cell receptor beta chain is a study of T cell responses to AZD1222 COVID-19 vaccine (dated by TCRdb to about 2021). Concerning the study at large: A total of 233 trial participants underwent TCR sequencing, of whom 207 received two doses of AZD1222 and about 25 received two doses of the MenACWY control vaccine. Enrollment into the trials was organized by age into subgroups of 18-55, 56-69 and 70-plus years, and those subgroups contained 148, 28 and 57 TCR-sequenced participants, respectively.

Reading the label with the study, this specimen's time point is: baseline before first vaccination. The sample's treatment or condition label is to be understood as: meningococcal conjugate vaccine given as trial control. Samples from vaccinated people were obtained from the UK trials COV001 and COV002, which included a single-blind randomized controlled phase 2/3 trial of AZD1222 (ChAdOx1 nCoV-19) in healthy adults. For TCRbeta chain sequencing, PBMC samples were collected from trial participants at day 0 and at day 28 after the second dose. Comments on this clone: Its antigen remains undetermined. Qualities for individual bases were not recorded, and no much larger clone is one base off.

The study at large found these results: Because no day 14 peak-response samples were available, the repertoires could be characterized only after the peak T cell response. Participants were mostly white British and included more females than males, and it was suggested by the authors that clonal diversity may have been underestimated. Only five or six AZD1222 recipients were SARS-CoV-2 seropositive at baseline, limiting conclusions about previously exposed vaccinees. The 56-69-year group was small, and its depth increase did not reach significance, likely because of low power. A significant rise in spike-specific TCR breadth and depth was observed after two AZD1222 doses relative to day 0 and relative to MenACWY recipients. The vaccine-associated CD4 TCRs covered the entire spike protein, and the dominant responses fell in regions 160-218 and 743-854. Epitopes outside the regions mutated in the B.1.351 and B.1.1.7 variants were reportedly recognized by nearly half of the unique spike-specific TCRs.

The CDR3 regions of human TCRbeta chains were subjected to immunosequencing. In the authors' own workflow: TCRs in the repertoires were compared against a reference library of SARS-CoV-2-specific TCRs that had been generated with the MIRA antigen-specificity platform. Breadth was defined as the fraction of unique TCRs that were SARS-CoV-2-associated. Depth was defined as the fraction of total T cells that were SARS-CoV-2-associated. Using the MIRA data, each spike-specific TCR was mapped to the spike region that the TCR reacts to and placed in a CD4 or CD8 class. Log10-transformed breadth and depth values were compared by one-way ANOVA with Sidak's multiple comparisons tests. The table was pulled from immuneACCESS by TCRdb, which kept in-frame rearrangements only. Such tables lose some clones; where checked, under half of the loss comes from unresolved V genes, and the rest has no known cause. The V and J calls and clone size are taken from that table; D and trimming were inferred from the DNA. The sample table lists roughly 120,000 clones, 70% to 90% of them with a count of one. The ten most abundant clones make up about 13% of the sample.

Material: peripheral blood, obtained on day 0 of MenACWY control vaccination. This TCR was recovered from an adult in good health.

For the CDR3, the sequence is CASSLRGRELFF. The DNA reads as follows: TGCGCCAGCAGCTTAAGGGGTCGGGAGCTGTTTTTT. This chain is built from TRBV5-1 and TRBJ2-2, with a weak D call of TRBD1 (5 bases match). V and J are truncated by 2 bases and 9 bases respectively, leaving an intervening sequence of 8 bases. The germline V gene encodes CDR1 SGHRS and CDR2 YFSETQ. Counted from cysteine to phenylalanine, this CDR3 has 12 amino acids. Only CDR3 DNA is held: 36 bases, read in frame from base 1.